These 24 T cell receptor beta chains originate from one sample sequenced in a study of tumor and adjacent non-tumor tissue in lung cancer. TCRbeta libraries were built with three rounds of nested PCR, modified from ARM-PCR. TCRdb passed the multiplex PCR reads through MiXCR, listing each CDR3 protein once. The data hold approximately 140,000 distinct CDR3 sequences, with around 67% observed a single time. RNA was extracted from bulk tissue without any cell sorting. The sample was lung tumor tissue. The receptors were gathered from a man in his sixties with small cell lung cancer.

This clonotype was seen a few times. The chain combines TRBV2 with TRBJ2-7; 7 bases map to TRBD2. In germline, CDR1 is SNHLY, CDR2 FYNNEI. This CDR3 contains 14 residues. Germline trimming cut 1 base from V and 5 bases from J; bases unmatched to any gene: 5. The CDR3 protein is CASSEGLAIHEQYF. For the CDR3, the DNA is TGTGCCAGCAGTGAAGGACTAGCAATCCACGAGCAGTACTTC.

Of note for this clonotype: A read error may produce the germline difference seen at one junction end. The chain carries TRBV11-2 and TRBJ2-3; 11 bases match TRBD2. CDR3 length equals 21 residues. The germline CDR1 and CDR2 sequences are SGHAT and FQNNGV. The CDR3 bases are TGTGCCAGCACCTCTACCCTCGGTAGCGGGAGGGAAACCGACTTCACATATACGCAGTATTTT. Translated: CASTSTLGSGRETDFTYTQYF.

This clonotype was detected ten times or more. The chain uses TRBV12-3 or TRBV12-4 and TRBJ2-1; TRBD2 aligns across 13 bases. The CDR3 has 16 residues. After removal of 5 bases from V and 7 bases from J, the junction contained 8 bases not matched to a gene. CDR3 region: CASSGGTSGIENEQFF. The DNA of the CDR3 is TGTGCCAGCAGTGGAGGGACTAGCGGGATCGAGAATGAGCAGTTCTTC.

Points on this clonotype: At one of its ends the junction is not consistent with the germline gene, which may arise from a read error. V gene TRBV11-3 combines with J gene TRBJ1-3; TRBD1 might be the D (6 bases). Per germline, CDR1 SGHNT and CDR2 YENEEA. The CDR3 length is 15 residues. The CDR3 loop reads CASSGGHLSGYTIYF. In DNA form, the CDR3 reads TGTGCCAGCAGCGGGGGACACCTCTCTGGATACACCATATACTTT. The full variable domain, rest sourced from reference TRBV11-3 and TRBJ1-3, is EAGVVQSPRYKIIEKKQPVAFWCNPISGHNTLYWYLQNLGQGPELLIRYENEEAVDDSQLPKDRFSAERLKGVDSTLKIQPAELGDSAVYLCASSGGHLSGYTIYFGEGSWLTVV.

About this clonotype itself: In this CDR3 the conserved last residue, phenylalanine or tryptophan, is missing, so a read error is likely. This CDR3 reads CASSLGFRGNTEAFS. For the CDR3, the DNA is TGTGCCAGCAGCTTAGGATTCAGGGGGAACACTGAAGCTTTCTCT. The chain employs TRBV11-2 and TRBJ1-1; D is possibly TRBD1 (6 bases). Trimming cost V 1 base and J 1 base, with 10 bases left between them. CDR1 and CDR2 (germline): SGHAT, FQNNGV. The CDR3 extends over 15 amino acids.

In regard to this clonotype: One end of the junction does not line up with germline, which may come from a read error. This chain's CDR3 is CVSSYSGRGAVGYTF. In nucleotides, the CDR3 is TGTGTCAGCAGTTACTCGGGGCGGGGGGCAGTTGGCTACACCTTC. This chain links TRBV6-5 with TRBJ1-2, with D perhaps TRBD1 (6 bases). This CDR3 comprises 15 residues. The germline V gene encodes CDR1 MNHEY and CDR2 SVGAGI.

This clonotype was seen a single time. The junction departs from the called germline gene at one end, perhaps through a read error. This chain's CDR3 is CASTLDRGLAGGYEQYF. The CDR3 DNA follows: TGTGCCAGCACCTTAGATCGGGGATTAGCGGGAGGGTACGAGCAGTACTTC. This chain links TRBV11-2 with TRBJ2-7; 11 nucleotides line up with TRBD2. Germline V gene sequence: CDR1 SGHAT, CDR2 FQNNGV. This CDR3 has 17 residues.

Regarding this clonotype: This may be a read error, as it is one base from a much larger clone. The chain uses TRBV12-3 or TRBV12-4 and TRBJ1-1; D unresolved. The CDR3 runs 14 residues. Trimming removed 3 bases at V and 6 bases at J, with 14 bases between. For the CDR3, the DNA is TGTGCCAGCAGTTTCGTAGGTGTAGGCGCTGAAGCTTTCTTT. Amino acid sequence: CASSFVGVGAEAFF.

To note about this clonotype: One junction end does not reproduce the germline sequence, and a read error may be involved. The rearrangement joins TRBV5-4 to TRBJ2-1; 14 bases agree with TRBD2. The CDR3 is 16 residues long. Germline CDR1 SGHNT, CDR2 YYREEE (reference sequence). Here the CDR3 reads CTSSPGGTSGSYEQFF. In DNA form, the CDR3 reads TGTACCAGCAGCCCCGGGGGGACTAGCGGGAGTTATGAGCAGTTCTTC.

The gene calls are TRBV10-3 and TRBJ2-7; D perhaps matches TRBD1 (5 bases). In germline, CDR1 is ENHRY, CDR2 SYGVKD. The length of the CDR3 is 13 residues. CDR3 nucleotide sequence: TGTGGCATCAGTGAGAAAGGGGCGTGTGAGCAGTACGTC. Translating gives CGISEKGACEQYV.

This clonotype was seen a handful of times. No conserved phenylalanine or tryptophan ends this CDR3, so it is likely a read error. This chain connects TRBV29-1 to TRBJ1-2; D is ambiguous. This CDR3 comprises 13 residues. The germline CDR1 and CDR2 sequences are SQVTM and ANQGSEA. The CDR3 DNA reads as TGCAGCGTTGAAGATCGAGGGTTCTATAGCTACACCCTC. Its translation is CSVEDRGFYSYTL.

This clonotype has a handful of counts. The chain is built from TRBV6-1 and TRBJ2-7; the D is unclear. Germline CDR1 reads MNHNS; CDR2 reads SASEGT. The CDR3 is made up of 16 amino acids. Trimming left V 3 bases short and J 2 bases short, with 17 bases between. In DNA, the CDR3 is TGTGCCAGCAGTGATCGGGCCAGCTCGGCAACCTACGAGCAGTACTTC. Translated: CASSDRASSATYEQYF.

As to this clonotype: Germline is not matched at one junction end, which may reflect a read error. The chain joins TRBV12-3 or TRBV12-4 to TRBJ2-5; possibly TRBD2 for D (7 bases). The CDR3 contains 18 residues. The CDR3 nucleotides are TGTGCCAGCAGTCCCAAGGGAGGGGGAGTGGGGCAGAGGGAGACCCAGTGCTTC. Translating it yields CASSPKGGGVGQRETQCF.

Concerning this clonotype itself: Given a much more abundant clone one base away, this may be a read error. The rearrangement joins TRBV5-1 to TRBJ2-6; 7 nucleotides align to TRBD1. The CDR3 spans 15 residues. The germline V gene encodes CDR1 SGHRS and CDR2 YFSETQ. The CDR3 is CASSTGTAGANVPTF. CDR3 nucleotide sequence: TGCGCCAGCAGCACCGGGACAGCTGGGGCCAACGTCCCGACTTTC.

The chain has TRBV6-6 and TRBJ1-2; D may be TRBD1 (5 bases). V was cut by 1 base and J by 4 bases, with 19 bases left in between. The CDR3 is 17 residues long. Per the germline V gene, CDR1 is MNHNY and CDR2 is SVGAGI (reference sequence). This CDR3 is CASSYFPVGGDGYGYTF. CDR3 nucleotide sequence: TGTGCCAGCAGTTACTTTCCGGTTGGGGGGGATGGCTATGGCTACACCTTC.

Remarks on this clonotype: One end of the junction fails to match germline, which may point to a read error. The rearrangement uses TRBV6-5 and TRBJ2-7, with TRBD1 matching over 9 bases. The CDR3 runs 14 residues. CDR1 is MNHEY and CDR2 is SVGAGI in the germline V gene. CDR3 region: CASTGTGRSYEHYF. The CDR3 nucleotides are TGTGCCAGCACAGGGACAGGGCGATCGTACGAGCACTACTTC.

The chain joins TRBV20-1 to TRBJ2-7, with TRBD2 matching 7 bases. The CDR3 length is 14 residues. V gave up 6 bases and J gave up 1 base; unmatched junction bases: 9. Germline V gene sequence: CDR1 DFQATT, CDR2 SNEGSKA (reference sequence). CDR3 coding DNA: TGCAGTGCAAGGACTAGTGGAAATTCCTACGAGCAGTACGTC. It codes for CSARTSGNSYEQYV.

Points on this clonotype: Because the CDR3 is missing its conserved closing phenylalanine or tryptophan, this is likely a read error. The chain recombines TRBV4-1 with TRBJ2-5; D gene ambiguous. The V and J ends lost 8 bases and 5 bases respectively, with 15 bases between them. The CDR3 has 13 amino acids. The V gene's germline CDR1 is MGHRA and CDR2 YSYEKL. The CDR3 sequence is CASARGDHETQYL. DNA for the CDR3: TGCGCCAGCGCCCGCGGTGATCATGAGACCCAGTACCTC.

A note on this clonotype: The CDR3 does not close with the conserved phenylalanine or tryptophan, likely indicating a read error. Because the CDR3's place on the DNA is in doubt, the DNA is left out and the CDR3 is given as listed by TCRdb. The gene calls are TRBV5-5 and TRBJ1-1; TRBD1, the D gene given by the table, was not confirmed from the DNA. Germline loops: CDR1 SGHKS, CDR2 YYEKEE (reference sequence). The CDR3 totals 11 residues, both ends included. The CDR3 sequence: CASTTGGLAII.

This clonotype was counted at least ten times. DNA of the CDR3: TGTGCCATCAGACTGTACAATGAGCAGTTCTTC. This translates into CAIRLYNEQFF. V is TRBV10-3 and J is TRBJ2-1; D gene ambiguous. Germline values: CDR1 ENHRY, CDR2 SYGVKD. The CDR3 has 11 residues. V dropped 6 bases and J dropped 4 bases, with 4 bases sitting between them.

V is TRBV6-5 and J is TRBJ2-2, with D possibly matching TRBD2 (6 bases). CDR3 size: 14 residues. Germline CDR1 reads MNHEY; CDR2 reads SVGAGI. V lost 6 bases, J lost 6 bases, and 14 bases lay in between. The CDR3 DNA is TGTGCCAGCAGAAAGCGGGCAATCCCCGGGGAGCTGTTTTTT. It codes for CASRKRAIPGELFF.

Note on this clonotype: A junction boundary mismatches the germline segment, possibly from a read error. The chain combines TRBV6-1 with TRBJ1-2; D call uncertain. This CDR3 is built from 15 residues. In germline, CDR1 is MNHNS, CDR2 SASEGT. The CDR3 DNA is TGTGTCAGCACCCAATCGGGGAGAGGGAAAGGGGGCTACACCTTC. It translates to CVSTQSGRGKGGYTF.

This clonotype was picked up a small number of times. The V call is TRBV20-1, the J call TRBJ1-5; D is unclear. Germline CDR1 is DFQATT and CDR2 is SNEGSKA (reference sequence). V lost 0 bases, J lost 5 bases, and 11 bases lay in between. This CDR3 region has 14 residues. CDR3: CSARDVGRDQPQHF. For the CDR3, the DNA is TGCAGTGCTAGAGATGTAGGAAGGGATCAGCCCCAGCATTTT.

In regard to this clonotype: Because it lacks the conserved phenylalanine or tryptophan at the end, this CDR3 is likely a read error. The J gene is TRBJ2-1, the V gene TRBV4-1; TRBD1 matches at 7 bases. The CDR3 is 15 amino acids. CDR1 and CDR2 (germline): MGHRA, YSYEKL. The CDR3 protein is CTSSQGGGSYNEQFL. DNA of the CDR3: TGCACCAGCAGTCAAGGGGGCGGTTCGTACAATGAGCAGTTCTTA.